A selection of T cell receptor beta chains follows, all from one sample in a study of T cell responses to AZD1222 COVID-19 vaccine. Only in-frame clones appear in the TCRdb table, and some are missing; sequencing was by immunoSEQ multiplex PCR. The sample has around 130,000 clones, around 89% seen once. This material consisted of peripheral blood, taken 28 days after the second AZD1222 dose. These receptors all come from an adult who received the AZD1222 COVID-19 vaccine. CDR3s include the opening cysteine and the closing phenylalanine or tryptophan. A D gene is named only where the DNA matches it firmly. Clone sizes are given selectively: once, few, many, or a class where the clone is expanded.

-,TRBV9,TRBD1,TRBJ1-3,TGTGCCAGCAGCCCCAAGAACCAGGGGGCTGGAAACACCATATATTTT,CASSPKNQGAGNTIYF
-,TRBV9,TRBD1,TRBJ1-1,TGTGCCAGCAGCCCTCGACTGGCAGGGGGCACTGAAGCTTTCTTT,CASSPRLAGGTEAFF
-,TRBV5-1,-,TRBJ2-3,TGCGCCAGCAGCTTGGCCTTGGGGGCCTTGGATACGCAGTATTTT,CASSLALGALDTQYF
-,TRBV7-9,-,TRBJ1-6,TGTGCCAGCAGCTTATCAGCTACAGGGAATTCACCCCTCCACTTT,CASSLSATGNSPLHF
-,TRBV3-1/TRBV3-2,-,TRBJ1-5,TGTGCCAGCAGCCTGAGGGGTGATCAGCCCCAGCATTTT,CASSLRGDQPQHF
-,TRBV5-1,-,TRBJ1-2,TGCGCCAGCAGCTTGGCCGAGGGGAATGGGAACTATGGCTACACCTTC,CASSLAEGNGNYGYTF
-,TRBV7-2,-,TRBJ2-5,TGTGCCAGCAGCTTTAAGGGGGGGGGTATACCCCGGGAGACCCAGTACTTC,CASSFKGGGIPRETQYF
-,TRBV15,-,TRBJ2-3,TGTGCCACCAGCGTAGGGGGAGTGGGGGGGACAGATACGCAGTATTTT,CATSVGGVGGTDTQYF
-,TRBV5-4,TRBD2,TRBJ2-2,TGTGCCAGCAGCAGCCAGACTAGCGGGGGGACCGGGGAGCTGTTTTTT,CASSSQTSGGTGELFF
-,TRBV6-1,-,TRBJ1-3,TGTGCCAGCAGTGAAGGTATACTGCGTCAGGGGATAGGAAACACCATATATTTT,CASSEGILRQGIGNTIYF
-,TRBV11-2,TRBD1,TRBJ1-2,TGTGCCAGCGGACAGGGGGACTATGGCTACACCTTC,CASGQGDYGYTF
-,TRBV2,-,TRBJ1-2,TGTGCCAGCAGTGGTGGTTCGCAGGACTCCTATGGCTACACCTTC,CASSGGSQDSYGYTF
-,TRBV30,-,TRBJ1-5,TGTGCCTGGACTCTAGGGGGGAACGGCAATCAGCCCCAGCATTTT,CAWTLGGNGNQPQHF
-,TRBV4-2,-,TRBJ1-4,TGTGCCAGCAGCCAAAGCCATACCTCTTCAACTAATGAAAAACTGTTTTTT,CASSQSHTSSTNEKLFF
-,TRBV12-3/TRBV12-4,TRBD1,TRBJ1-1,TGTGCCAGCCTTCAGGGGGCCGACACTGAAGCTTTCTTT,CASLQGADTEAFF
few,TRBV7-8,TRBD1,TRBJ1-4,TGTGCCAGCAGCTCCCAGGGGGCGGGAACTAATGAAAAACTGTTTTTT,CASSSQGAGTNEKLFF
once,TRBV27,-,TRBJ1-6,TGTGCCAGCAGTTCCTTGACAGGCTGGAGTTCACCCCTCCACTTT,CASSSLTGWSSPLHF
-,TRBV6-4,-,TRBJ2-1,TGTGCCAGCAGTGACTTTAGCGGAAATGAGCAGTTCTTC,CASSDFSGNEQFF
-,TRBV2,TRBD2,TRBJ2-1,TGTGCCAGCAAACCGGGACTACACAATGAGCAGTTCTTC,CASKPGLHNEQFF
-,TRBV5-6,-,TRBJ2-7,TGTGCCAGCAGCTTGGGGGACGGTACCTACGAGCAGTACTTC,CASSLGDGTYEQYF
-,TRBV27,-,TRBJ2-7,TGTGCCAGCAGTTTCGGGGGATCTCGAGAGCAGTACTTC,CASSFGGSREQYF
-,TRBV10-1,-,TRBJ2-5,TGCGCCAGCAGTGAGCTGGGGGCCCGGCACGAGACCCAGTACTTC,CASSELGARHETQYF
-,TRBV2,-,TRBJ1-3,TGTGCCAGCAGGCCAGGAGTTAGCTCTGGAAACACCATATATTTT,CASRPGVSSGNTIYF
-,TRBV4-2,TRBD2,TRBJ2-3,TGTGCCAGCAGCCAAGAAGGAAAGAGCGGGGGGGCCAGAGATACGCAGTATTTT,CASSQEGKSGGARDTQYF
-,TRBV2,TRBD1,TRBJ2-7,TGTGCCAGCAGTGAGGTTCAGGGGACAGGAACCTTC,CASSEVQGTGTF
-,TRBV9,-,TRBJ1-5,TGTGCCAGCAGCGCAGCCTCAGGAAATCAGCCCCAGCATTTT,CASSAASGNQPQHF
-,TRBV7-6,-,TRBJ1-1,TGTGCCAGCAGCTTAGAGGCAGGGGTACGGACTGAAGCTTTCTTT,CASSLEAGVRTEAFF
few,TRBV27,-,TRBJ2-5,TGTGCCAGCCAGGCCTCGAGGGGCAGTTGGCAAGAGACCCAGTACTTC,CASQASRGSWQETQYF
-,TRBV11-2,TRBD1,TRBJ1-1,TGTGCCAGCAGCTTATCGGGGACAGATCCCGCTTTCTTT,CASSLSGTDPAFF
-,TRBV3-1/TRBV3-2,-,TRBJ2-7,TGTGCCAGCAGCCAGGACGGAGCCTACGAGCAGTACTTC,CASSQDGAYEQYF
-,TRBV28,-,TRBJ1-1,TGTGCCAGCAGTTTAATGAACACTGAAGCTTTCTTT,CASSLMNTEAFF
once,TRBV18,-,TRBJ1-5,TGTGCCAGCTCACCAGGGGAGGACCAGCCCCAGCATTTT,CASSPGEDQPQHF
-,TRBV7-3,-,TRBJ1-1,TGTGCCAGCAGCCTCCCCCCATACACTGAAGCTTTCTTT,CASSLPPYTEAFF
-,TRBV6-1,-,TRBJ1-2,TGTGCCAGCAGTGACGACAGTAAAAGAAACTATGGCTACACCTTC,CASSDDSKRNYGYTF
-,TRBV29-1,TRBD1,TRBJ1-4,TGCAGCGCCCAGGGGGAATCGAATGAAAAACTGTTTTTT,CSAQGESNEKLFF
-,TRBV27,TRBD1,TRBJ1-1,TGTGCCAGCAGTTATCGGACAGGATGGGAAGCTTTCTTT,CASSYRTGWEAFF
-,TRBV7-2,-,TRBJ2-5,TGTGCCAGCAGCCCATCATCTCGGGGGGCGCGGGGGACCCAGTACTTC,CASSPSSRGARGTQYF